This TCR beta chain was identified during a study of glioma-infiltrating T cells. The V end lost 7 bases, the J end lost 4 bases, and 12 bases lay between the germline ends. There are 13 residues in the CDR3. Notes on this clonotype: Just one base apart from a much larger clone, this may be a read error.

Amplification of TCR alpha and beta CDR3 regions from RNA used iRepertoire nested multiplex PCR. Input was roughly 85-400 ng of tissue mRNA or PBMC total RNA. In TCRdb, the multiplex PCR reads were re-called with MiXCR into one record per CDR3 protein. Of around 100,000 distinct CDR3 sequences detected, around 30% appear once; the ten largest clones hold about 40%. Sequenced material: glioma tissue, nonneoplastic brain tissue, or PBMCs (not recorded which). The TCR originated in a human donor with low-grade glioma or glioblastoma, undergoing nonglioma brain surgery, or in good health (not recorded which). This sequence joins TRBV6-7 and TRBJ2-3; TRBD1 is a possible D gene (5 bases). TRBV6-7 carries the ORF label, with uncertain function. The CDR3 loop reads CASNKGPPDTQYF. DNA for the CDR3: TGTGCCAGCAACAAGGGGCCCCCAGATACGCAGTATTTT.